This TCR beta chain derives from a study of T cell changes during pregnancy in multiple sclerosis. Clones were sequenced by immunoSEQ multiplex PCR, and TCRdb holds only the in-frame ones, with some missing. This table holds about 73,000 clones, approximately 92% found once. Germline lookup yields CDR1 SGHVS and CDR2 FQNEAQ. This CDR3 contains 14 residues. V was clipped by 1 base and J by 3 bases, with 10 bases between them. This chain uses TRBV7-8 with TRBJ2-7, with D perhaps matching TRBD2 (5 bases). The material sequenced was peripheral blood, taken in the third trimester of pregnancy. The clonotype originates from a female donor in good health, enrolled as a control in a pregnancy study. The CDR3 region has the DNA TGTGCCAGCAGCTTAGGTCTGGGGAGCTACGAGCAGTACTTC. The encoded protein is CASSLGLGSYEQYF.